These T cell receptor beta chains were read from a single sample in a study of T cell responses to AZD1222 COVID-19 vaccine. Here immunoSEQ multiplex PCR was the method, and the copy in TCRdb shows in-frame clones only, minus some. The sample has about 110,000 clones; roughly 89% are singletons. Material: peripheral blood, obtained on day 0 of MenACWY control vaccination. These receptors all stem from an adult in good health. The CDR3 runs from the conserved cysteine through the conserved F or W. The order of the fields is clone size, D gene, CDR3 length, V gene, J gene, CDR3 protein, CDR3 DNA. D genes are given only for firm matches. Clone sizes are given selectively: once, few, many, or a class where the clone is expanded.

-	-	15	TRBV11-2	TRBJ2-2	CASSLVGRDTGELFF	TGTGCCAGCAGCTTAGTGGGGCGCGACACCGGGGAGCTGTTTTTT
-	-	13	TRBV19	TRBJ2-7	CASSQDREDEQYF	TGTGCCAGTAGCCAGGACAGAGAGGACGAGCAGTACTTC
-	-	14	TRBV5-3	TRBJ1-6	CARSGDPVHPSVHF	TGTGCCAGAAGCGGGGACCCCGTCCACCCCTCCGTCCACTTT
-	-	11	TRBV20-1	TRBJ1-4	CSATVNEKLFF	TGCAGTGCGACCGTTAATGAAAAACTGTTTTTT
-	-	15	TRBV28	TRBJ1-4	CASSLAGAGREKLFF	TGTGCCAGCAGTTTAGCCGGGGCAGGGCGTGAAAAACTGTTTTTT
-	-	14	TRBV27	TRBJ1-6	CASSLSLGDSPLHF	TGTGCCAGCAGTTTATCTCTCGGGGATTCACCCCTCCACTTT
-	TRBD2	17	TRBV19	TRBJ2-2	CASRTSGGHANTGELFF	TGTGCCAGTCGGACTAGCGGGGGCCACGCGAACACCGGGGAGCTGTTTTTT
-	TRBD2	15	TRBV7-2	TRBJ2-7	CASSRGLAGVNEQYF	TGTGCCAGCAGCAGGGGACTAGCGGGGGTCAACGAGCAGTACTTC
-	TRBD1	16	TRBV6-2/TRBV6-3	TRBJ1-2	CASSFPHRGFFGGYTF	TGTGCCAGCAGTTTCCCACACAGGGGATTCTTCGGGGGCTACACCTTC
-	TRBD2	16	TRBV28	TRBJ2-5	CASSFMASGVQETQYF	TGTGCCAGCAGTTTTATGGCTAGCGGGGTACAAGAGACCCAGTACTTC
-	-	13	TRBV21-1	TRBJ1-1	CATQGQPNTEAFF	TGTGCCACCCAGGGACAGCCGAACACTGAAGCTTTCTTT
-	-	11	TRBV3-1/TRBV3-2	TRBJ1-1	CASTLRGEAFF	TGTGCCAGCACCCTCAGAGGTGAAGCTTTCTTT
-	-	14	TRBV5-4	TRBJ1-2	CASTLQGGATGYTF	TGTGCCAGCACCCTCCAGGGAGGGGCTACTGGCTACACCTTC
-	-	13	TRBV5-1	TRBJ2-5	CASSFEDGETQYF	TGCGCCAGCAGCTTTGAGGACGGAGAGACCCAGTACTTC
once	TRBD1	15	TRBV6-2/TRBV6-3	TRBJ2-1	CASSSRQGPYNEQFF	TGTGCCAGCAGTTCCCGACAGGGGCCCTACAATGAGCAGTTCTTC
-	-	13	TRBV19	TRBJ1-6	CASNHGDNSPLHF	TGTGCCAGTAATCACGGTGATAATTCACCCCTCCACTTT
-	-	14	TRBV6-1	TRBJ1-1	CASSFGGAETEAFF	TGTGCCAGCAGTTTCGGGGGGGCGGAGACTGAAGCTTTCTTT
-	-	14	TRBV2	TRBJ1-6	CATLAVSYNSPLHF	TGTGCCACCCTGGCAGTTTCCTATAATTCACCCCTCCACTTT
-	TRBD1	14	TRBV7-9	TRBJ1-2	CASSSGGGGYGYTF	TGTGCCAGCAGCTCAGGGGGCGGTGGATATGGCTACACCTTC
-	TRBD1	15	TRBV28	TRBJ1-6	CASVTSGGYNSPLHF	TGTGCCAGTGTAACCTCAGGGGGCTATAATTCACCCCTCCACTTT
-	TRBD1	12	TRBV28	TRBJ2-5	CASSGQEETQYF	TGTGCCAGCAGTGGACAGGAAGAGACCCAGTACTTC
-	-	15	TRBV9	TRBJ1-3	CASSVDGDSGNTIYF	TGTGCCAGCAGCGTAGATGGGGACTCTGGAAACACCATATATTTT
-	TRBD1	16	TRBV7-9	TRBJ2-1	CASSLTGTGTNNEQFF	TGTGCCAGCAGCCTAACAGGGACAGGGACTAACAATGAGCAGTTCTTC
-	TRBD1	15	TRBV19	TRBJ1-1	CASSTSRQGNPEAFF	TGTGCCAGTAGTACGTCCCGACAGGGTAACCCTGAAGCTTTCTTT
-	TRBD1	15	TRBV28	TRBJ2-1	CASSPRTGGNNEQFF	TGTGCCAGCAGCCCAAGGACAGGGGGCAATAATGAGCAGTTCTTC
-	TRBD1	13	TRBV29-1	TRBJ1-2	CSVRTGGNYGYTF	TGCAGCGTCCGGACAGGGGGCAACTATGGCTACACCTTC
-	TRBD1	15	TRBV3-1/TRBV3-2	TRBJ1-2	CASSQGPGGDYGYTF	TGTGCCAGCAGCCAAGGCCCAGGGGGCGACTATGGCTACACCTTC
-	-	15	TRBV5-1	TRBJ1-6	CASSLAPGQNSPLHF	TGCGCCAGCAGCTTGGCCCCAGGACAGAATTCACCCCTCCACTTT
-	TRBD1	17	TRBV30	TRBJ2-5	CAWSIWTGRNIQETQYF	TGTGCCTGGAGTATATGGACAGGGCGGAATATACAAGAGACCCAGTACTTC
-	TRBD1	17	TRBV9	TRBJ1-3	CASSVRDRPRSGNTIYF	TGTGCCAGCAGCGTTCGGGACAGGCCACGCTCTGGAAACACCATATATTTT
-	-	15	TRBV5-6	TRBJ1-2	CASSLLGPINYGYTF	TGTGCCAGCAGCTTATTGGGACCGATTAACTATGGCTACACCTTC
-	-	14	TRBV4-3	TRBJ1-1	CASSQDPRDTEAFF	TGCGCCAGCAGCCAAGACCCCAGGGACACTGAAGCTTTCTTT
-	TRBD2	16	TRBV6-1	TRBJ2-7	CASSDLAGGSTYEQYF	TGTGCCAGCAGTGACCTAGCGGGGGGCTCCACCTACGAGCAGTACTTC
-	TRBD1	14	TRBV5-1	TRBJ1-6	CASSLQGAGSPLHF	TGCGCCAGCAGCTTACAGGGGGCAGGATCACCCCTCCACTTT